This section outlines one TCR beta chain sequence together with its context. Its matching antigen is unknown. The data are from a study of a mutant IDH1 vaccine in newly diagnosed glioma. Study overall: Treated patients, averaging approximately 40 years, were roughly 60% male and roughly 38% female. Previous care, which was radiotherapy, temozolomide, or both, most often involved both. V12 occurred at week 35 and V13 at week 47.

Sequencing used immunoSEQ multiplex PCR; TCRdb keeps in-frame clones, though not all of them. The profile covers about 48,000 clones, with 79% appearing a single time and 6% to 8% taken by the ten largest. Time point meaning: week 35, safety follow-up. Mutant IDH1 20-mer peptide, at 300 ug, made up each vaccine dose, with topical imiquimod. In weeks 1, 3, 5, 7, 11, 15, 19 and 23, patients were immunized, eight times in all. The source was PBMCs, collected from a glioma patient whose treatment included an IDH1 peptide vaccine. The receptor comes from a man aged 35 to 55 with glioma.

The CDR3 loop reads CASSFPPQVREQYF. CDR3 in DNA: TGTGCCAGCAGCTTCCCCCCTCAAGTTCGCGAGCAGTACTTC. The chain has TRBV7-9 and TRBJ2-7; D gene ambiguous. With 3 bases removed from V and 6 bases from J, the gap between germline ends came to 15 bases. The length of the CDR3 is 14 residues. Germline CDR1 reads SEHNR; CDR2 reads FQNEAQ (reference sequence).